The T cell receptor (beta chain) described here comes from a study of Ad26.COV2.S vaccination and SARS-CoV-2 variants. The study, taken as a whole, reports: An underestimation of total T cell responses may have resulted from the TCR breadth and depth analyses. Individuals receiving vaccine had higher spike-specific TCR breadth than placebo recipients did.

Treatment reported: around 19 received Ad26.COV2.S at low or high dose, single or two shots; 5 received placebo; per-sample allocation not given. At day 63 after the first vaccine or placebo injection, samples were drawn. The repertoire was sequenced with immunoSEQ multiplex PCR; TCRdb's copy has only in-frame clones and lacks some. The table lists fewer than 500,000 clones, approximately 92% of them singletons. In the case of this clone: The antigen is undetermined.

This CDR3 comprises 11 residues. V was clipped by 5 bases and J by 14 bases, with 14 bases between them. Sequencing was performed on peripheral blood, taken in a trial of Ad26.COV2.S vaccine versus placebo. This receptor was obtained from a person between 18 and 65 years old who received the Ad26.COV2.S COVID-19 vaccine or a placebo. This sequence joins TRBV12-3 or TRBV12-4 and TRBJ2-3; D perhaps matches TRBD1 (5 bases). DNA of the CDR3: TGTGCCAGCAGTATAGGGGCTTTTGTGTATTTT. This gives the protein CASSIGAFVYF.